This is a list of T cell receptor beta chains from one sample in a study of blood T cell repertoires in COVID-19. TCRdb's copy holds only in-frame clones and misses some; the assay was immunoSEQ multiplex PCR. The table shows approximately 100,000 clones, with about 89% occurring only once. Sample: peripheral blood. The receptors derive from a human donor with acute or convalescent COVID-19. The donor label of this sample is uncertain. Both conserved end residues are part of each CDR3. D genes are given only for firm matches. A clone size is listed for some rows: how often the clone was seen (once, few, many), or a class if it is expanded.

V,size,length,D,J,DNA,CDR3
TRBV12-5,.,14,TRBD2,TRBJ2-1,TGTGCTAGTGGTCTAGCGGGGGGCTACAATGAGCAGTTCTTC,CASGLAGGYNEQFF
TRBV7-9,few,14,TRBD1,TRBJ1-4,TGTGCCAGCAGCTCACACAGGGGACGGGAAAAACTGTTTTTT,CASSSHRGREKLFF
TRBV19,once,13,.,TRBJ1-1,TGTGCCAGTAGTACCACAGAGTACACTGAAGCTTTCTTT,CASSTTEYTEAFF
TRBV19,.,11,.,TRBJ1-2,TGTGCCACCCGACAGCACTATGGCTACACCTTC,CATRQHYGYTF
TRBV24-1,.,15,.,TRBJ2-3,TGTGCCACCAGTCCGACAGGAGCTAGCACAGATACGCAGTATTTT,CATSPTGASTDTQYF
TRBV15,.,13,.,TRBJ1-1,TGTGCCACCAGCTTTACACCGAACACTGAAGCTTTCTTT,CATSFTPNTEAFF
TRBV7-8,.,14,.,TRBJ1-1,TGTGCCAGCAGCTTTGTATCAGGGTTTGCTGAAGCTTTCTTT,CASSFVSGFAEAFF
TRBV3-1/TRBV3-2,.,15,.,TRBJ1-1,TGTGCCAGCAGCCATTCGGGCAGGGCCAACACTGAAGCTTTCTTT,CASSHSGRANTEAFF
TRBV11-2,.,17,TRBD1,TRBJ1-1,TGTGCCAGCAGCCGCCTGGGACAGGGGAGGGTTAAGTCGGAAGCTTTCTTT,CASSRLGQGRVKSEAFF
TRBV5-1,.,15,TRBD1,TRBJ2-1,TGCGCCAGCAGCTTGGTGACGGGGACAGACAATGAGCAGTTCTTC,CASSLVTGTDNEQFF
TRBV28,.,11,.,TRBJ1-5,TGTGCCAGCAGTTTAGGCCAGCCCCAGCATTTT,CASSLGQPQHF
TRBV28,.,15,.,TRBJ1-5,TGTGCCAGCAGTTTTGACTGGCGGGTAGGGCAGCCCCAGCATTTT,CASSFDWRVGQPQHF
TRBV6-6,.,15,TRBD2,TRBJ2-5,TGTGCCAGCAGTTACACAGCGGGGGGTTGGGAGACCCAGTACTTC,CASSYTAGGWETQYF
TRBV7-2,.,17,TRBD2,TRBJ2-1,TGTGCCAGCAGCTTCTACACTAGCGGGAGGTTGTACAATGAGCAGTTCTTC,CASSFYTSGRLYNEQFF
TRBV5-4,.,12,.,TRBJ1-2,TGTGCCAGCAGCTTTGGGACATATGGCTACACCTTC,CASSFGTYGYTF
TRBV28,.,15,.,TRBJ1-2,TGTGCCAGCAGTTTATTTTCGGGGGGAATCTATGGCTACACCTTC,CASSLFSGGIYGYTF
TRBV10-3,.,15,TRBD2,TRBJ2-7,TGTGCCATCAGTGTGGTAGTAGCGGGGGTGGTCGAGCAGTACTTC,CAISVVVAGVVEQYF
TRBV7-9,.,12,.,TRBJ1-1,TGTGCCAGCAGCACTTCGTCCACTGAAGCTTTCTTT,CASSTSSTEAFF
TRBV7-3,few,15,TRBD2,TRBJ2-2,TGTGCCAGCAGCCGCGGACTAGCGGCTACCGGGGAGCTGTTTTTT,CASSRGLAATGELFF